This T cell receptor (beta chain) was observed in a study of cytotoxic CD8 clonotypes in ibrutinib-treated CLL. Overall study context: Investigators collected response samples after a median roughly 12 months of treatment, range 6 to 36.

This clone occurred a few times. What it binds is not known. Germline loops: CDR1 SEHNR, CDR2 FQNEAQ (reference sequence). The V and J ends lost 5 bases and 4 bases respectively, with 12 bases between them. CDR3 size: 14 residues. Profiled with immunoSEQ multiplex PCR; TCRdb holds only in-frame clones, not every one. The repertoire holds about 250,000 clones, with less than 75% as singletons. Overall study findings and caveats: Sampling of sustained-remission and progressing patients occurred at differing times. Once treatment began, public clonotypes, which were uncommon, contracted or stayed stable. Researchers report that baseline clonality outpaced age-matched healthy donors and tracked circulating CD8+ T-cell counts.

The source was PBMCs, collected after 24 months of ibrutinib treatment. The chain employs TRBV7-9 and TRBJ1-5; TRBD1 might be the D (5 bases). The receptor comes from a human donor with chronic lymphocytic leukemia. The CDR3, as DNA: TGTGCCAGCAGCCCCGGGGCTACGAATCAGCCCCAGCATTTT. Protein sequence: CASSPGATNQPQHF.